This TCR beta chain emerged from a study of blood T cell repertoires in COVID-19. Overall study: The United States, Italy and Spain provided the acute and convalescent COVID-19 samples. The cDNA or gDNA used as material had been derived from T cells, B-cell-depleted T cells, or PBMCs.

V gave up 5 bases and J gave up 0 bases; unmatched junction bases: 9. CDR3 length: 16 amino acids. Germline CDR1 SNHLY, CDR2 FYNNEI. Original processing methods: How many nucleated cells were present was estimated from reference gene primer amplification. Only in-frame clones appear in the TCRdb table, and some are missing; sequencing was by immunoSEQ multiplex PCR. That table furnishes V, J and clone size, whereas the DNA furnished D and trimming. The sample shows 70,000 or so clones, approximately 89% of them seen only once. The chain couples TRBV2 to TRBJ1-1, with 7 bases lining up with TRBD1. The TCR comes from a human donor in a cohort sampled during active COVID-19. Sample: peripheral blood. The CDR3 protein is CASSRDLQGLNTEAFF. In DNA, the CDR3 is TGTGCCAGCAGTCGGGACTTACAGGGGTTGAACACTGAAGCTTTCTTT. Full variable domain (remainder filled in from reference TRBV2 and TRBJ1-1): EPEVTQTPSHQVTQMGQEVILRCVPISNHLYFYWYRQILGQKVEFLVSFYNNEISEKSEIFDDQFSVERPDGSNFTLKIRSTKLEDSAMYFCASSRDLQGLNTEAFFGQGTRLTVV.